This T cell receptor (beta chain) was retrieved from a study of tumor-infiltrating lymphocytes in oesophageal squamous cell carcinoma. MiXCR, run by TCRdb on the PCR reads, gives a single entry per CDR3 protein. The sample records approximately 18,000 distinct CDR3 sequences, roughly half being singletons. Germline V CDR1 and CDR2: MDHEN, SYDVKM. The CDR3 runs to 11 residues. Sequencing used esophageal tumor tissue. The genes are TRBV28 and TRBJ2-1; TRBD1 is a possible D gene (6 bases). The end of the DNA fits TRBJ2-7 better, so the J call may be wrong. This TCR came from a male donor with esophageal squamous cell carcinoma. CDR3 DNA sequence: TGTGCCAGCTCAGGGGCCTACGAGCAGTACTTC. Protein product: CASSGAYEQYF.